This T cell receptor beta chain is drawn from a study of T cells in women clearing cervical HPV infection. Study overall: Case blood was drawn when the lesion was first found; control blood after infection became undetectable.

Sequenced by immunoSEQ multiplex PCR; TCRdb stores in-frame clones only, minus some. The table lists under 35,000 clones, with about 18% in the top ten. The study's findings and limits: Unknown T-cell numbers per sample may underlie the richness differences.

CDR3 length equals 13 residues. V was shortened by 3 bases and J by 3 bases, with 9 bases between the two germline ends. The V gene's germline CDR1 is LNHDA and CDR2 SQIVND (reference sequence). Each participant carried one incident cervical HPV16 infection only. Remarks on this clone: Its target is not known. The observed sequence ends 3 residues before the CDR3 terminus, with the missing tail filled in from the germline J gene.

The clonotype was recovered from a woman between 18 and 75 years old with a cervical HPV16 infection that either progressed to CIN3+ or cleared (not recorded which). The sample taken for sequencing was blood buffy coat. This chain uses TRBV19 with TRBJ2-7; no clear D gene. This CDR3 reads CASSILLGYEQYF. The CDR3 DNA, read in part, is TGTGCCAGTAGTATCCTTCTCGGCTACGAG.